The sequence of this T cell receptor beta chain was determined in a study of T cells in Graves' hyperthyroidism and ophthalmopathy. Findings and caveats of the study: The majority of expanded thyroid clonotypes above 0.001 also appeared in blood. Before onset, ophthalmopathy was predicted by the model a median around 6 months earlier.

Amplified regions were TCR beta CDR3 sequences from RNA transcripts. The HTBI primer set was used in a first-round RT-PCR of the TCR CDR3. Via MiXCR, TCRdb re-called the multiplex PCR reads, giving one row per CDR3 protein. This sample carries roughly 570,000 distinct CDR3 sequences, 40% to 55% of them seen once, and the ten largest clones take around 19%. This clonotype was seen repeatedly, ten times or more. Its cognate antigen is unknown. V was pared by 3 bases and J by 6 bases, with 11 bases between. CDR1 MNHEY and CDR2 SVGAGI come from the germline V gene. There are 14 residues in the CDR3. The rearrangement joins TRBV6-5 to TRBJ2-2; unclear D gene. This sequence was found in an adult woman with Graves' disease, either hyperthyroidism or ophthalmopathy (not recorded which). The sequencing input was peripheral blood or thyroid tissue (not recorded which). The CDR3 spells CASSYYARPGELFF. DNA for the CDR3: TGTGCCAGCAGTTATTACGCAAGGCCCGGGGAGCTGTTTTTT.